This entry is about one T cell receptor beta chain. The antigen remains undetermined. This entry is derived from a study of beta chain features in type 1 diabetes. The entirety of the isolated RNA underwent reverse transcription, so expressed TCRB transcripts were sequenced. The method was immunoSEQ multiplex PCR; TCRdb's version includes in-frame clones alone and lacks a portion of them. The sample records some 330,000 clones, around 13% being singletons. Broader study findings: Type 1 diabetes patients had fewer VDJ junction insertions and more deletions. Unsettled here was the matter of whether HLA type influences TCRB rearrangement. Within each of all four CD4+ subsets, Type 1 diabetes patients had TCRB CDR3s that were moderately but significantly shorter.

Isolation of CD4+ naive, central memory, regulatory and stem cell-like memory cells was achieved by sorting via CD45RO/CCR7/CD25/CD127/CD95/CD27. The source material was naive CD4+ T cells from blood. The source is a woman between 18 and 29 years old with type 1 diabetes.

The CDR3 spells CASSENQDQPQHF. The DNA for the CDR3 is TGTGCCAGCTCCGAAAACCAGGATCAGCCCCAGCATTTT. The chain links TRBV18 to TRBJ1-5, with D unclear. Per germline, CDR1 KGHSH and CDR2 LQKENI. The germline V and J ends were trimmed by 6 bases and 5 bases, with 11 bases remaining between them. CDR3 size: 13 residues. The full variable domain, in which reference TRBV18 and TRBJ1-5 provide the parts outside the CDR3, is NAGVMQNPRHLVRRRGQEARLRCSPMKGHSHVYWYRQLPEEGLKFMVYLQKENIIDESGMPKERFSAEFPKEGPSILRIQQVVRGDSAAYFCASSENQDQPQHFGDGTRLSIL.